The source of this T cell receptor (beta chain) is a study of neoadjuvant anti-PD-1 for oral cavity cancer. General study findings and limits: Each response group had just three patients in TCR analyses. Treg/Th17 ratio rose with pretreatment blood and fell with post-treatment tumor TCRbeta clonality.

This clone was recorded at least ten times. Its cognate antigen is unknown. Time point in this sample: after neoadjuvant nivolumab, at surgical resection. Patients had HPV-negative, locally advanced oral cavity squamous cell carcinoma. Two replicates per tumor sample, mostly from 4.8 ug of genomic DNA. TCRdb's table, derived via immunoSEQ multiplex PCR, lists solely in-frame clones and lacks some. The table has nearly 15,000 clones, 35% to 50% seen once; the top ten hold around 43%. The CDR3 is 14 residues long. In germline, CDR1 is LNHNV, CDR2 YYDKDF (reference sequence). The V end was cut by 6 bases, the J end by 1 base, with 12 bases between.

This clonotype was sampled from a person between 40 and 80 years old with oral cavity squamous cell carcinoma. V gene TRBV15 combines with J gene TRBJ1-1, with D possibly matching TRBD1 (6 bases). The material was tumor tissue, obtained after nivolumab (anti-PD-1) treatment. CDR3 DNA sequence: TGTGCCACCAGTTCCGACAGGTCGAACACTGAAGCTTTCTTT. Translated, it gives CATSSDRSNTEAFF. The complete variable domain, with remaining parts taken from reference TRBV15 and TRBJ1-1, reads DAMVIQNPRYQVTQFGKPVTLSCSQTLNHNVMYWYQQKSSQAPKLLFHYYDKDFNNEADTPDNFQSRRPNTSFCFLDIRSPGLGDTAMYLCATSSDRSNTEAFFGQGTRLTVV.